The entry that follows covers one TCR beta chain sequence. This CDR3 contains 15 residues. V was pared by 5 bases and J by 8 bases, with 13 bases of the junction left unmatched. CDR1 and CDR2 from the germline V gene are SGHAT and FQNNGV. Using a J-beta primer mix together with a sample-barcoded 5' primer, a second PCR was run for about 7 to 12 cycles. TCRdb analysed the 5' RACE reads with MiXCR anew, one entry per CDR3 protein. The sample carries more than 1 million distinct CDR3 sequences, 40% to 45% recorded once. This specimen comes from a study of blood T cells in healthy people across ages. Sequenced input: blood. The sequence came from a woman aged 55 to 70 in good health. This chain joins TRBV11-2 and TRBJ1-2; 8 bases fit TRBD1. CDR3 coding DNA: TGTGCCAGCAGCACCCATATCCGACAGGGGAACGGCTACACCTTC. Translated, it gives CASSTHIRQGNGYTF.